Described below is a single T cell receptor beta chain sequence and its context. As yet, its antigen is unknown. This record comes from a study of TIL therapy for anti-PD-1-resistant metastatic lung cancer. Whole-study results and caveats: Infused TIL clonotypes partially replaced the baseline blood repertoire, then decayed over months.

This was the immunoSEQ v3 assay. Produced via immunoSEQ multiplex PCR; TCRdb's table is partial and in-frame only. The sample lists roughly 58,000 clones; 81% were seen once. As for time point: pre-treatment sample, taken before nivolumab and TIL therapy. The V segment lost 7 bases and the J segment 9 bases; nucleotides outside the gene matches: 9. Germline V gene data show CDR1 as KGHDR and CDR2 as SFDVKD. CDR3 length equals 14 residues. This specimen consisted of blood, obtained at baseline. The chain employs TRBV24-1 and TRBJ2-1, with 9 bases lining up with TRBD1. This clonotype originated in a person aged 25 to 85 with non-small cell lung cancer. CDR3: CATRSGQGLVEQFF. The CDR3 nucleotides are TGTGCCACCAGATCGGGACAGGGATTGGTTGAGCAGTTCTTC.